This T cell receptor beta chain was documented in a study of blood T cell repertoires in COVID-19. Produced via immunoSEQ multiplex PCR; TCRdb's table is partial and in-frame only. The table shows about 480,000 clones, with approximately 87% occurring only once. The CDR3 is 17 amino acids. Looked up from germline, CDR1 is MNHEY and CDR2 is SMNVEV (reference sequence). The trim removed 5 bases at V and 0 bases at J, leaving 12 bases unmatched. The sequence came from a woman aged 40 to 50 who had recovered from COVID-19. The chain joins TRBV27 to TRBJ2-5; TRBD2 aligns across 7 bases. The specimen sequenced was PBMCs or T cells enriched from blood (not recorded which). CDR3 sequence: CASSHSPWREYQETQYF. CDR3 nucleotides: TGTGCCAGCAGTCACTCCCCTTGGCGGGAGTACCAAGAGACCCAGTACTTC.